A selection of T cell receptor beta chains follows, all from one sample in a study of vaccination and CD4 T cells after COVID-19. TCRdb redid the calling of the PCR reads with MiXCR, one entry per CDR3 protein. The repertoire holds approximately 5,800 distinct CDR3 sequences, with less than 75% as singletons. What these receptors recognize is not known. Specimen: CD4+ T cells from blood, cultured in vitro. These receptors originate from a human donor who had recovered from COVID-19. Each CDR3 is given with its conserved first and last residue. D genes are given only for firm matches. Size values are once, few and many counts, or a class for expanded clones, and some rows have none.

clone_size j_call v_call d_call cdr3_aa cdr3_nt
. TRBJ1-5 TRBV20-1 . CSASSRQGYNQPQHF TGCAGTGCTTCCTCCCGTCAGGGTTACAATCAGCCCCAGCATTTT
. TRBJ1-1 TRBV25-1 . CASSAGTGEAFF TGTGCCAGCAGTGCCGGGACGGGTGAAGCTTTCTTT
. TRBJ2-7 TRBV6-4 . CASSAPRLAPSYEQYF TGTGCCAGCAGTGCCCCCCGGCTAGCCCCCTCCTACGAGCAGTACTTC
. TRBJ1-4 TRBV6-1 . CASRQPQEVNEKLFF TGTGCCAGCAGACAGCCACAGGAGGTTAATGAAAAACTGTTTTTT
. TRBJ1-5 TRBV6-1 . CASSEGLDPNQPQHF TGTGCCAGCAGTGAGGGCCTCGATCCCAATCAGCCCCAGCATTTT
few TRBJ2-5 TRBV2 . CASSEGAGETQYF TGTGCCAGCAGTGAAGGGGCGGGAGAGACCCAGTACTTC
. TRBJ1-2 TRBV2 . CASSLRPWVGYTF TGTGCCAGCAGTCTCCGGCCTTGGGTAGGCTACACCTTC
few TRBJ1-5 TRBV19 . CASSIARSQPQHF TGTGCCAGTAGTATAGCCAGAAGTCAGCCCCAGCATTTT
. TRBJ2-3 TRBV6-1 TRBD1 CASRGDRGGGTDTQYF TGTGCCAGCAGAGGGGACAGGGGCGGGGGCACAGATACGCAGTATTTT
. TRBJ1-5 TRBV10-3 . CAIRPGKDQPQHF TGTGCCATCAGGCCAGGGAAGGATCAGCCCCAGCATTTT
. TRBJ1-6 TRBV20-1 TRBD1 CSARSGGSKNSPLHF TGCAGTGCTCGATCAGGGGGAAGTAAGAATTCACCCCTCCACTTT
. TRBJ1-1 TRBV2 TRBD1 CASSVSGTGGTEAFF TGTGCCAGCAGCGTATCCGGGACAGGGGGCACTGAAGCTTTCTTT
. TRBJ1-1 TRBV29-1 TRBD1 CSVVGGTGALRGTEAFF TGCAGCGTTGTGGGGGGGACAGGGGCCCTTAGAGGCACTGAAGCTTTCTTT
few TRBJ2-2 TRBV28 . CASSEEGGGTGELFF TGTGCCAGCAGTGAGGAGGGGGGAGGCACCGGGGAGCTGTTTTTT
. TRBJ1-5 TRBV24-1 TRBD1 CATSETTGGYNQPQHF TGTGCCACCAGTGAAACCACAGGGGGCTATAATCAGCCCCAGCATTTT
. TRBJ1-3 TRBV28 . CASSSPGNTIYF TGTGCCAGCAGTTCCCCTGGAAACACCATATATTTT
. TRBJ2-7 TRBV7-9 TRBD1 CASSLAGQGVWSEQYF TGTGCCAGCAGCTTAGCGGGACAGGGGGTTTGGAGTGAGCAGTACTTC
. TRBJ2-3 TRBV6-1 TRBD2 CASSTYSGTSGTDTQYF TGTGCCAGCAGTACATATTCCGGGACTAGCGGCACAGATACGCAGTATTTT
few TRBJ1-2 TRBV7-2 . CASSYTGSDYGYTF TGTGCCAGCAGCTACACAGGGAGCGACTATGGCTACACCTTC
. TRBJ1-2 TRBV20-1 TRBD1 CSASTGQGVGYTF TGCAGTGCTAGTACGGGACAGGGGGTTGGCTACACCTTC
. TRBJ1-1 TRBV27 TRBD1 CASSWGQGAMNTEAFF TGTGCCAGCAGTTGGGGACAGGGGGCGATGAACACTGAAGCTTTCTTT
. TRBJ1-5 TRBV20-1 . CSAQVGGAGNQPQHF TGCAGTGCCCAAGTGGGGGGGGCAGGGAATCAGCCCCAGCATTTT
. TRBJ1-2 TRBV11-3 . CASSHSGRNYGYTF TGTGCCAGCAGCCATTCCGGACGGAACTATGGCTACACCTTC
few TRBJ1-2 TRBV20-1 TRBD1 CSASSDRVTNGYTF TGCAGTGCTAGCTCTGACAGGGTGACGAATGGCTACACCTTC
. TRBJ1-6 TRBV20-1 . CSARVVGALNSPLHF TGCAGTGCTAGAGTAGTGGGGGCCCTTAATTCACCCCTCCACTTT